This T cell receptor (beta chain) was found in a study of blood T cell repertoires in COVID-19. The sample holds one count of this clone. The table came from immunoSEQ multiplex PCR; TCRdb's copy has only in-frame clones and leaves some out. The data contain 100,000 to 150,000 clones, over 80% of them singletons. This receptor was obtained from an older man with acute or convalescent COVID-19. Sequencing was performed on peripheral blood.

For the CDR3, the DNA is TGTGCCAGCAGCCAACTGTCAGGGTGGGAGCAGTACTTC. This translates into CASSQLSGWEQYF. This rearrangement joins TRBV3-1 (or the pseudogene TRBV3-2) to TRBJ2-7; TRBD1 is a possible D gene (5 bases). Trimming stripped 2 bases from V and 7 bases from J, with 12 bases between. The CDR3 length is 13 residues. In germline, CDR1 is LGHDT, CDR2 YNNKEL (reference sequence).